This record covers a single T cell receptor (beta chain). The data were produced by immunoSEQ multiplex PCR, yet TCRdb's version contains in-frame clones alone and is incomplete. In the table there are about 43,000 clones, more than 70% of which are singletons. The sample belongs to a study of blood T cell repertoires in COVID-19. The germline CDR1 and CDR2 sequences are MDHEN and SYDVKM. The CDR3 length is 15 residues. V gave up 8 bases and J gave up 6 bases, with 20 bases separating them. This chain joins TRBV28 and TRBJ2-1; possibly TRBD1 for D (6 bases). Sequenced: peripheral blood. This clonotype was sampled from a human donor in a cohort sampled during active COVID-19. CDR3 residues: CASSNRVAVFNEQFF. Written as DNA, the CDR3 is TGTGCCAGCTCGAACAGGGTGGCGGTTTTCAATGAGCAGTTCTTC.